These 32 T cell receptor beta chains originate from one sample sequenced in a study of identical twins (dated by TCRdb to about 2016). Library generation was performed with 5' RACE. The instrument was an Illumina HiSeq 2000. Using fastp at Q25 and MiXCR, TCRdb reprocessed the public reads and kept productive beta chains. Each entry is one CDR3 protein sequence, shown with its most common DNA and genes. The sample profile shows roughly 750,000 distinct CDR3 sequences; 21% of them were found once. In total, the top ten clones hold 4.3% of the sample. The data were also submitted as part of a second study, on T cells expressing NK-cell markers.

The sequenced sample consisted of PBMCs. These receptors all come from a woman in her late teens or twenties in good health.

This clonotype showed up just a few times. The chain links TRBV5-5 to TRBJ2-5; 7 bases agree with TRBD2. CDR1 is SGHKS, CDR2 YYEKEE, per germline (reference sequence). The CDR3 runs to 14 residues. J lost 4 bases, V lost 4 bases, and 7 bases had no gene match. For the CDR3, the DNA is TGTGCCAGCAGCCGTGCGCGGGGGACAGAGACCCAGTACTTC. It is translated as CASSRARGTETQYF.

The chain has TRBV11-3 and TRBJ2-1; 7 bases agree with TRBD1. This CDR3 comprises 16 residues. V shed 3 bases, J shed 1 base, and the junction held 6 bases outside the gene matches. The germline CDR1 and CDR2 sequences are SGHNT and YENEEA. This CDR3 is CASSFQRGPSYNEQFF. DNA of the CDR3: TGTGCCAGCAGCTTCCAAAGGGGGCCGTCCTACAATGAGCAGTTCTTC. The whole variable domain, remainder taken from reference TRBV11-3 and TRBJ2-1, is EAGVVQSPRYKIIEKKQPVAFWCNPISGHNTLYWYLQNLGQGPELLIRYENEEAVDDSQLPKDRFSAERLKGVDSTLKIQPAELGDSAVYLCASSFQRGPSYNEQFFGPGTRLTVL.

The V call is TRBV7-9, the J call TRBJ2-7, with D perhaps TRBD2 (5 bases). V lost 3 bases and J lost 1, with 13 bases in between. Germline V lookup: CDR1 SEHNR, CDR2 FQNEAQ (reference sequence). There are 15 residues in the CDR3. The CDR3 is CASSLSGVLSYEQYF. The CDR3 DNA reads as TGTGCCAGCAGCTTGTCCGGGGTCCTTTCCTACGAGCAGTACTTC.

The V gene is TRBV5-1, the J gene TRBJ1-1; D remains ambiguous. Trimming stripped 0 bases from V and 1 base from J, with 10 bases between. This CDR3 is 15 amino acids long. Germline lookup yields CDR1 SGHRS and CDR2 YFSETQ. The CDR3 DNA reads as TGCGCCAGCAGCTTGGCCGGGGTCGGGAACACTGAAGCTTTCTTT. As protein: CASSLAGVGNTEAFF.

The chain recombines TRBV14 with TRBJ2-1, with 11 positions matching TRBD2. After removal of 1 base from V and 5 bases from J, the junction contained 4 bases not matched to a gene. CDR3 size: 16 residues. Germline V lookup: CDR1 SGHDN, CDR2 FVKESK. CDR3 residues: CASSQVIAGGNNEQFF. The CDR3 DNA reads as TGTGCCAGCAGCCAAGTGATAGCGGGAGGGAACAATGAGCAGTTCTTC.

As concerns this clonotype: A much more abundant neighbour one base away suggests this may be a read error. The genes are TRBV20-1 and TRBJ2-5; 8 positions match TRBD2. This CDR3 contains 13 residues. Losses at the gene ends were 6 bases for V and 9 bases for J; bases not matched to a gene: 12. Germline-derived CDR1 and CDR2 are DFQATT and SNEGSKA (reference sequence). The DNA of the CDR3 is TGCAGTGCCGACATAGCGGGGTTCGTGGCCCAGTACTTC. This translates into CSADIAGFVAQYF.

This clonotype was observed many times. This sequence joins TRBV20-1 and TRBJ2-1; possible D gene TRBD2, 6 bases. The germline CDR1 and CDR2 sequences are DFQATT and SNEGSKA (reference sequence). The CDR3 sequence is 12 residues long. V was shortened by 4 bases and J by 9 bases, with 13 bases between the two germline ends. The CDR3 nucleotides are TGCAGTGCTACTTCTAGCGAGTTTGAGCAGTTCTTC. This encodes CSATSSEFEQFF.

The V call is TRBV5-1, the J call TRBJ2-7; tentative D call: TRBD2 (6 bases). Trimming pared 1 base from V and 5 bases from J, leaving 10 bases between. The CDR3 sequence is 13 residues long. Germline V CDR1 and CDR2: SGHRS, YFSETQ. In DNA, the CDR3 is TGCGCCAGCAGCTTGATGCGGGGAGACGAGCAGTACTTC. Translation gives CASSLMRGDEQYF.

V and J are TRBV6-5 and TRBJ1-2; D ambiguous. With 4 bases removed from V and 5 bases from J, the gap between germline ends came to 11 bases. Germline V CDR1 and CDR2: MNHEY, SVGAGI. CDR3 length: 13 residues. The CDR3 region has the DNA TGTGCCAGCAGTTTCGGACTGACGTATGGCTACACCTTC. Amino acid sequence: CASSFGLTYGYTF.

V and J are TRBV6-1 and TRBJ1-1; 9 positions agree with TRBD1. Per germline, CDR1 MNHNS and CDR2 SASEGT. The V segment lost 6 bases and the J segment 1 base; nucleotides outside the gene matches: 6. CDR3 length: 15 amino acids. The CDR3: CASRFPGQGNTEAFF. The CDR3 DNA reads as TGTGCCAGCAGATTTCCGGGACAGGGGAACACTGAAGCTTTCTTT.

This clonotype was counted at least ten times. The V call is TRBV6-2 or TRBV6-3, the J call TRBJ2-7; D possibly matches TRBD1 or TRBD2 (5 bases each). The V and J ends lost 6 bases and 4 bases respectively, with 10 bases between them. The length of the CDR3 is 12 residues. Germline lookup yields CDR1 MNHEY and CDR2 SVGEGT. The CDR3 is CASSWDGYEQYF. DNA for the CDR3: TGTGCCAGCAGCTGGGACGGTTACGAGCAGTACTTC.

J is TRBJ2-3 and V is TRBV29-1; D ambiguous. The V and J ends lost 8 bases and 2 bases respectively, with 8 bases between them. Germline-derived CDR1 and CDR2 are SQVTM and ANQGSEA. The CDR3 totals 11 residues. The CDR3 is CSITSTDTQYF. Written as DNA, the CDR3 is TGCAGCATTACCTCCACAGATACGCAGTATTTT.

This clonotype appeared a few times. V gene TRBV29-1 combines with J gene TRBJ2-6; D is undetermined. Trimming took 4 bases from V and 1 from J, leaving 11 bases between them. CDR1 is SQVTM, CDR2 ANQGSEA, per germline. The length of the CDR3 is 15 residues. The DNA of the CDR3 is TGCAGCGTTGGAGGTCCACAGTCTGGGGCCAACGTCCTGACTTTC. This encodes CSVGGPQSGANVLTF. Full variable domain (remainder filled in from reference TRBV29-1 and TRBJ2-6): SAVISQKPSRDICQRGTSLTIQCQVDSQVTMMFWYRQQPGQSLTLIATANQGSEATYESGFVIDKFPISRPNLTFSTLTVSNMSPEDSSIYLCSVGGPQSGANVLTFGAGSRLTVL.

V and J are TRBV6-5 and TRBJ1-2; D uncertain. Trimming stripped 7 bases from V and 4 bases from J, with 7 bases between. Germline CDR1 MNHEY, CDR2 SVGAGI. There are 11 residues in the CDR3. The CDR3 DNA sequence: TGTGCCAGCACACAAGGCTATGGCTACACCTTC. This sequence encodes CASTQGYGYTF.

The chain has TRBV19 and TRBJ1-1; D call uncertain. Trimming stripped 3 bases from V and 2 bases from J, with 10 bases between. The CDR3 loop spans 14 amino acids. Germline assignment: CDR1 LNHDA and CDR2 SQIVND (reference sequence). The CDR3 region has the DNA TGTGCCAGTAGTATTAATCCGGCAAACACTGAAGCTTTCTTT. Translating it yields CASSINPANTEAFF.

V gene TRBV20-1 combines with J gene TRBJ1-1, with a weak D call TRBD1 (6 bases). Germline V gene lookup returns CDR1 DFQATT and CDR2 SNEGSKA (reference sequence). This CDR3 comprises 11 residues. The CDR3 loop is CRKDRNTEAFF. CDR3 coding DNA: TGCAGGAAGGACAGGAACACTGAAGCTTTCTTT.

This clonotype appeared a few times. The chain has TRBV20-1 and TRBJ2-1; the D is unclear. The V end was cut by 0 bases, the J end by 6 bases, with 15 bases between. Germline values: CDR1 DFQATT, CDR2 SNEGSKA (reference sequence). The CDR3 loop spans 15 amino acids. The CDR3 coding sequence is TGCAGTGCTAGAGATTGGTCTAGACACGGCAATGAGCAGTTCTTC. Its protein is CSARDWSRHGNEQFF.

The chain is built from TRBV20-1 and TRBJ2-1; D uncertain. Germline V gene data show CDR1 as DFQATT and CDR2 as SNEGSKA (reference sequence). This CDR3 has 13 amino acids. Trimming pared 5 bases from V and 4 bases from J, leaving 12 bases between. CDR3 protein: CSALLTSYNEQFF. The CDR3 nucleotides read TGCAGTGCTCTATTAACTTCTTACAATGAGCAGTTCTTC.

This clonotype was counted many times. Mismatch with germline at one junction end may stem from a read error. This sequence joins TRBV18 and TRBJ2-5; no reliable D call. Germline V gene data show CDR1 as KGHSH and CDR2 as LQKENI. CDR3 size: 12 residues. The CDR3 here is CASSPTGETQYF. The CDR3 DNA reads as TGCGCCAGCAGCCCCACCGGTGAGACCCAGTACTTC.

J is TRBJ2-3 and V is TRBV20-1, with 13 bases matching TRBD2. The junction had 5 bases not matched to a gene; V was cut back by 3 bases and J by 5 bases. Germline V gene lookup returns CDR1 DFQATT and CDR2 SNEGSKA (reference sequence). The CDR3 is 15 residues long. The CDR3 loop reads CSASKTSGGEDTQYF. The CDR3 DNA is TGCAGTGCTAGTAAAACTAGCGGGGGGGAAGATACGCAGTATTTT.

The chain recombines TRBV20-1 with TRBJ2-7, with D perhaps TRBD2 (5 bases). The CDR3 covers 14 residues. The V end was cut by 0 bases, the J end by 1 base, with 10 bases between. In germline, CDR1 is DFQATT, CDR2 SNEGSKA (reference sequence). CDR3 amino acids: CSARDFRGSYEQYF. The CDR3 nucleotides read TGCAGTGCTAGAGATTTCCGGGGATCCTACGAGCAGTACTTC.

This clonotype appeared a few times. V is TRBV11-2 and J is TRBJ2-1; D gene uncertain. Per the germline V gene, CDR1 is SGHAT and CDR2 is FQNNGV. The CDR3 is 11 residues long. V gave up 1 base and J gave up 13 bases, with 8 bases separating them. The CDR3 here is CASSLGRYQFF. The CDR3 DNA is TGTGCCAGCAGCTTAGGACGATATCAGTTCTTC.

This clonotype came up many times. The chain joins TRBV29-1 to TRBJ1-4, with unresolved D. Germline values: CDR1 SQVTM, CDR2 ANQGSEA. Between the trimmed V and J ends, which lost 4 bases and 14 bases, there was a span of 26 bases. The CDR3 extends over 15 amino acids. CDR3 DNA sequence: TGCAGCGTTGGAGTAAGGACTCACCGTGCGGTGGGGCTGTTTTTT. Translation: CSVGVRTHRAVGLFF.

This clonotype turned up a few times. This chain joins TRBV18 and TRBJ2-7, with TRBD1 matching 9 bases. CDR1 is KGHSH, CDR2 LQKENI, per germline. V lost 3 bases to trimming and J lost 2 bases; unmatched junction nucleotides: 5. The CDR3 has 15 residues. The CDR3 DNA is TGTGCCAGCTCACCCCCTGGGACAGGGACCTACGAGCAGTACTTC. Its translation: CASSPPGTGTYEQYF. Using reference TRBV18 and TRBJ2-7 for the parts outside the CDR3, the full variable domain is NAGVMQNPRHLVRRRGQEARLRCSPMKGHSHVYWYRQLPEEGLKFMVYLQKENIIDESGMPKERFSAEFPKEGPSILRIQQVVRGDSAAYFCASSPPGTGTYEQYFGPGTRLTVT.

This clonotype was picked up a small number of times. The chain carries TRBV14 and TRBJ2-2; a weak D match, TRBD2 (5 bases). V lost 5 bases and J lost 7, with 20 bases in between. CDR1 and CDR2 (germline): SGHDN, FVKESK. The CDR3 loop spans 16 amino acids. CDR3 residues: CASSSRRTPLIGELFF. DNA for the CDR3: TGTGCCAGCAGCAGCCGTCGGACTCCTTTAATCGGGGAGCTGTTTTTT.

The CDR3 region is CASSSISQASTDTQYF. The DNA for the CDR3 is TGCGCCAGCAGCTCTATTAGCCAAGCTAGCACAGATACGCAGTATTTT. The chain has TRBV5-1 and TRBJ2-3; no clear D. This CDR3 region has 16 residues. Trimming pared 3 bases from V and 0 bases from J, leaving 14 bases between. The germline CDR1 and CDR2 sequences are SGHRS and YFSETQ.

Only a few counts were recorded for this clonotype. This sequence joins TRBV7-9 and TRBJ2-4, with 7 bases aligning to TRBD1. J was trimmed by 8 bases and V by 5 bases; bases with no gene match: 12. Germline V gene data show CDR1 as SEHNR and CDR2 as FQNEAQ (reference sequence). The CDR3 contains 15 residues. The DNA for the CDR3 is TGTGCCAGCAGCCCCTTATGGACAGGTCTCGACATTCAGTACTTC. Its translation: CASSPLWTGLDIQYF.

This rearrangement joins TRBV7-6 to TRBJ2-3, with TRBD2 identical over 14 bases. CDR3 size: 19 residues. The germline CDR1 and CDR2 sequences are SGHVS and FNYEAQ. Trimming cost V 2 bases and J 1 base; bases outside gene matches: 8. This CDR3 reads CASSLTGTSGRIGTDTQYF. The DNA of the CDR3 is TGTGCCAGCAGCTTAACCGGGACTAGCGGGAGAATCGGCACAGATACGCAGTATTTT.

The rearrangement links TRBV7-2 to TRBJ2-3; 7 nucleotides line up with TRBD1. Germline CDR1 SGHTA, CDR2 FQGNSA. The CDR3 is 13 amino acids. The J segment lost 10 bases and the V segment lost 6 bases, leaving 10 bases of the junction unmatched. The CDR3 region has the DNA TGTGCCAGCAGAGCCAGACAGGGCTCGGCGCAGTATTTT. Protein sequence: CASRARQGSAQYF.

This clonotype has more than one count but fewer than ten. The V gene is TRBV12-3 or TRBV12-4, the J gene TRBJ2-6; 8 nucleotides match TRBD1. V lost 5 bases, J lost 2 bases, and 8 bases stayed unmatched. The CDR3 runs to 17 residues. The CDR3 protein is CASSPRQGKAGANVLTF. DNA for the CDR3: TGTGCCAGCAGTCCTCGACAGGGGAAGGCTGGGGCCAACGTCCTGACTTTC.

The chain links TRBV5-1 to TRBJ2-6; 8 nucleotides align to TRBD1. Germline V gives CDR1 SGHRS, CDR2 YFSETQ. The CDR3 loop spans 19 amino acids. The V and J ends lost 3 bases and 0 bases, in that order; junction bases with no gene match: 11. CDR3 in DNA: TGCGCCAGCAGCTCGGCGCGGGACAGGCGTAACTCTGGGGCCAACGTCCTGACTTTC. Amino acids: CASSSARDRRNSGANVLTF.

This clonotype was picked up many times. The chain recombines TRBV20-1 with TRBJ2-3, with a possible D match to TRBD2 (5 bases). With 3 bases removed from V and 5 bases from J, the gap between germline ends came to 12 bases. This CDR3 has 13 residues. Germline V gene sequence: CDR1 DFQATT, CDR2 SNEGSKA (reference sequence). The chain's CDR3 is CSASVGAQDTQYF. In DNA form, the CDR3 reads TGCAGTGCTAGTGTGGGAGCCCAAGATACGCAGTATTTT.